In its sample, the clone carrying this T cell receptor beta chain was seen many times. RNA transcripts yielded amplified TCR beta CDR3 regions. The HTBI primer set served for first-round RT-PCR of the TCR CDR3. TCRdb ran MiXCR on the multiplex PCR reads and lists one entry per CDR3 protein. In the table there are about 690,000 distinct CDR3 sequences, about 18% of which are singletons. This CDR3 region has 16 residues. The junction had 10 bases not matched to a gene; V was cut back by 5 bases and J by 4 bases. Germline CDR1 is SGHVS and CDR2 is FQNEAQ. Lactation, pregnancy, other autoimmune disease or uncontrolled infection led to exclusion of patients. The authors took PBMCs from 8 to 10 ml fresh peripheral blood. The data derive from a study of T cells in Graves' hyperthyroidism and ophthalmopathy.

This rearrangement joins TRBV7-8 to TRBJ2-5; 10 bases match TRBD2. Sequenced: blood. This receptor was taken from a man in his forties or fifties with Graves' hyperthyroidism. The CDR3 DNA sequence: TGTGCCAGCAGCGCCGTTCTAGCGGGAGTGATAGAGACCCAGTACTTC. Residues: CASSAVLAGVIETQYF.